A single sample gave rise to the 17 T cell receptor beta chains below, sequenced in a study of liver allograft versus peripheral blood T cells. Study overall: What was compared were the T cell receptor repertoires in transplanted livers and those in the peripheral blood of recipients.

TCRdb called the reads again in MiXCR, with one record for every CDR3 protein. The repertoire holds over 2,500 distinct CDR3 sequences, with 15% to 20% as singletons. These TCRs come from a human patient who had a liver transplant. Some of the T cells may derive from the graft donor.

Sample share makes this clonotype medium-sized. CDR3 sequence reads: CASTPTGNTEAFF. The CDR3 DNA is TGTGCCAGCACCCCGACGGGGAACACTGAAGCTTTCTTT. This sequence joins TRBV28 and TRBJ1-1, with D hard to call. The germline V and J ends were trimmed by 7 bases and 1 base, with 10 bases remaining between them. Germline loops: CDR1 MDHEN, CDR2 SYDVKM. This CDR3 spans 13 amino acids.

This clonotype qualifies as medium-sized. The chain uses TRBV27 and TRBJ2-7; D uncertain. The germline V gene encodes CDR1 MNHEY and CDR2 SMNVEV (reference sequence). The CDR3 runs to 13 residues. V was shortened by 11 bases and J by 6 bases, with 20 bases between the two germline ends. CDR3 in DNA: TGTGCCCCCCCGTACCTACTTTTACGCGAGCAGTACTTC. Translated: CAPPYLLLREQYF.

To note about this clonotype: This likely stems from a read error, as it lies one base from a far larger clone. The CDR3: CASNFGTAGELFF. The CDR3 DNA reads as TGTGCCAGCAATTTCGGGACAGCCGGGGAGCTGTTTTTT. V gene TRBV6-5 combines with J gene TRBJ2-2; 7 bases line up with TRBD1. Germline CDR1 is MNHEY and CDR2 is SVGAGI. Trimming cost V 7 bases and J 6 bases; bases outside gene matches: 5. The CDR3 spans 13 residues.

This clonotype is medium-sized by share. No conserved phenylalanine or tryptophan is present at the end of the CDR3, so a read error is the likely explanation. The limits of the CDR3 on the DNA are not certain, so only TCRdb's listed CDR3 is given. The chain has TRBV27 and TRBJ1-2. Ends included, the CDR3 has 11 residues. The V gene's germline CDR1 is MNHEY and CDR2 SMNVEV (reference sequence). The CDR3 sequence is CASSLGVSTLL.

This clonotype is medium-sized. This rearrangement joins TRBV27 to TRBJ2-3; D gene uncertain. V was pared by 4 bases and J by 4 bases, with 6 bases between. This CDR3 has 12 residues. Germline V gene data show CDR1 as MNHEY and CDR2 as SMNVEV (reference sequence). The DNA for the CDR3 is TGTGCCAGCAGTTCACCCCCAGATACGCAGTATTTT. It is translated as CASSSPPDTQYF.

This clonotype was recorded once. This chain uses TRBV10-1 with TRBJ2-1, with D tentatively TRBD1 or TRBD2 (5 bases each). Germline-derived CDR1 and CDR2 are WNHNN and SYGVQD (reference sequence). Trimming stripped 3 bases from V and 10 bases from J, with 7 bases between. The CDR3 covers 11 residues. The CDR3 nucleotides are TGCGCCAGCAGTGATTGGGGGGAGCAGTTCTTC. Protein product: CASSDWGEQFF.

By sample fraction, this clonotype is medium-sized. This chain joins TRBV27 and TRBJ2-3; 9 positions match TRBD1. V lost 3 bases to trimming and J lost 6 bases; unmatched junction nucleotides: 10. CDR3 length equals 16 residues. Looked up from germline, CDR1 is MNHEY and CDR2 is SMNVEV (reference sequence). The CDR3 reads CASSFSVGTGPDTQYF. The CDR3 DNA follows: TGTGCCAGCAGTTTTTCGGTAGGGACAGGGCCCGATACGCAGTATTTT.

This clonotype counts as medium-sized (0.01 to 0.1%). The chain is built from TRBV5-6 and TRBJ2-7, with a weak D call TRBD2 (6 bases). The CDR3 is made up of 15 amino acids. Germline V lookup: CDR1 SGHDT, CDR2 YYEEEE. V lost 6 bases and J 4 bases, leaving 20 bases between the germline ends. The DNA of the CDR3 is TGTGCCAGCACCCTGGCAGGGCGGGGAAAGTACGAGCAGTACTTC. Amino acids: CASTLAGRGKYEQYF. Filled out from reference TRBV5-6 and TRBJ2-7, the complete variable domain reads DAGVTQSPTHLIKTRGQQVTLRCSPKSGHDTVSWYQQALGQGPQFIFQYYEEEERQRGNFPDRFSGHQFPNYSSELNVNALLLGDSALYLCASTLAGRGKYEQYFGPGTRLTVT.

This clonotype has just a few counts. This rearrangement joins TRBV20-1 to TRBJ2-7; 9 bases fit TRBD2. With 0 bases clipped from V and 2 bases from J, the junction kept 11 bases outside the gene matches. CDR3 size: 17 residues. Germline assignment: CDR1 DFQATT and CDR2 SNEGSKA (reference sequence). CDR3 coding DNA: TGCAGTGCTAGAGATCCCCTGAGCGGGGGGCCTCCCTACGAGCAGTACTTC. It is translated as CSARDPLSGGPPYEQYF.

This clonotype is labeled medium-sized (0.01 to 0.1%). The rearrangement joins TRBV19 to TRBJ1-1, with D unresolved. The CDR3 is 15 residues long. V dropped 5 bases and J dropped 3 bases, with 16 bases sitting between them. Germline lookup yields CDR1 LNHDA and CDR2 SQIVND (reference sequence). The CDR3 nucleotides read TGTGCCAGTAGTTCGACCTCCGGGTTATACACTGAAGCTTTCTTT. This encodes CASSSTSGLYTEAFF.

This clonotype is deemed medium-sized. The rearrangement joins TRBV5-1 to TRBJ1-1; D unresolved. The germline CDR1 and CDR2 sequences are SGHRS and YFSETQ. The CDR3 consists of 16 residues. The V and J ends lost 4 bases and 4 bases respectively, with 20 bases between them. The CDR3, as DNA: TGCGCCAGCAGCCCCCATGGCGTAGAGCGCTTCACTGAAGCTTTCTTT. It is translated as CASSPHGVERFTEAFF.

The CDR3 here is CASSPTVATEAFF. In nucleotides, the CDR3 is TGCGCCAGCAGCCCGACAGTCGCCACTGAAGCTTTCTTT. The rearrangement links TRBV5-1 to TRBJ1-1; D perhaps matches TRBD1 (5 bases). This CDR3 comprises 13 residues. Germline CDR1 and CDR2: SGHRS and YFSETQ. V was pared by 4 bases and J by 4 bases, with 11 bases between.

The V gene is TRBV14, the J gene TRBJ1-1; 7 bases are shared with TRBD1. Germline V lookup: CDR1 SGHDN, CDR2 FVKESK. CDR3 length: 15 amino acids. The V segment lost 1 base and the J segment 8 bases; nucleotides outside the gene matches: 10. CDR3 sequence (DNA): TGTGCCAGCAGCCAAGCTTCGGGAGGGGGCAGGGAAGCTTTCTTT. As protein: CASSQASGGGREAFF.

There are a few counts of this clonotype. CDR3 in amino acids: CSAPNLDTQYF. CDR3 in DNA: TGCAGTGCCCCGAATCTGGATACGCAGTATTTT. V gene TRBV20-1 combines with J gene TRBJ2-3, with D uncertain. Germline lookup yields CDR1 DFQATT and CDR2 SNEGSKA (reference sequence). This CDR3 has 11 amino acids. V was cut by 6 bases and J by 6 bases, with 10 bases left in between.

By sample share, this clonotype is medium-sized. The V gene is TRBV27, the J gene TRBJ1-1; D is undetermined. V gave up 2 bases and J gave up 3 bases, with 7 bases separating them. CDR1 is MNHEY, CDR2 SMNVEV, per germline (reference sequence). The CDR3 has 13 amino acids. CDR3 in DNA: TGTGCCAGCAGTTTACGTAGGGACACTGAAGCTTTCTTT. Its translation is CASSLRRDTEAFF.

By share, this clonotype counts as medium-sized. The chain has TRBV10-1 and TRBJ2-3; 7 nucleotides agree with TRBD1. This CDR3 comprises 14 residues. Germline CDR1 WNHNN, CDR2 SYGVQD (reference sequence). The V segment lost 5 bases and the J segment 6 bases; nucleotides outside the gene matches: 8. Written as DNA, the CDR3 is TGCGCCAGCAGTCACAGGGGCGGGCCGGATACGCAGTATTTT. It codes for CASSHRGGPDTQYF.

By share of the sample, this clonotype is medium-sized (0.01 to 0.1%). The chain carries TRBV18 and TRBJ1-1; 7 bases agree with TRBD1. Germline V gives CDR1 KGHSH, CDR2 LQKENI. Trimming at V came to 3 bases and at J to 0 bases, leaving 7 bases not matched to a gene. There are 16 residues in the CDR3. CDR3 bases: TGTGCCAGCTCACCTCGGACAGGCAGTATGAACACTGAAGCTTTCTTT. The encoded protein is CASSPRTGSMNTEAFF.